One T cell receptor beta chain is described in this entry. Per the authors' pipeline: The authors estimated nucleated cell counts from reference gene primer amplification. Produced via immunoSEQ multiplex PCR; TCRdb's table is partial and in-frame only. D and trimming were read from the DNA, whereas the V and J calls and clone size are those reported in that table. The sample carries 150,000 or so clones, less than 85% recorded once. These data are taken from a study of blood T cell repertoires in COVID-19. Study overall: Acute and convalescent COVID-19 samples came from the United States, Italy and Spain.

The receptor comes from a woman aged 55-70 years with COVID-19, enrolled during active disease. Sequences were obtained from peripheral blood.

The CDR3 reads CASSPRGSGGTLGEQYF. The CDR3 bases are TGTGCCAGCAGCCCTCGCGGGAGCGGAGGGACCTTGGGGGAGCAGTACTTC. The chain uses TRBV11-2 and TRBJ2-7; 7 bases fit TRBD2. Germline loops: CDR1 SGHAT, CDR2 FQNNGV. V shed 5 bases and J 7 bases; nucleotides not matched to a gene: 20. The CDR3 has 17 amino acids.